These T cell receptor beta chains were read from a single sample in a study of blood T cell repertoires in COVID-19. The table came from immunoSEQ multiplex PCR; TCRdb's copy has only in-frame clones and leaves some out. This sample has 300,000 to 450,000 clones, with 87% found just once. The specimen sequenced was PBMCs or T cells enriched from blood (not recorded which). Receptors originate from a man younger than 40 who had recovered from COVID-19. The CDR3 runs from the conserved cysteine through the conserved F or W. Fields, in order: clone size, V gene, CDR3 length, D gene, J gene, CDR3 protein, CDR3 DNA. A D gene is named only where the DNA matches it firmly. Size is omitted from some rows. Given values are once, few, many or a class for expanded clones.

size: once; V: TRBV4-2; length: 15; D: -; J: TRBJ1-2; CDR3: CASSPSRGDYYGYTF; DNA: TGTGCCAGCAGCCCGTCTCGAGGGGACTACTATGGCTACACCTTC
size: -; V: TRBV10-1; length: 13; D: -; J: TRBJ1-1; CDR3: CASSEQGWTEAFF; DNA: TGCGCCAGCAGTGAGCAGGGTTGGACTGAAGCTTTCTTT
size: -; V: TRBV11-2; length: 14; D: TRBD1; J: TRBJ1-3; CDR3: CASTVLGGGNTIYF; DNA: TGTGCCAGCACCGTTTTAGGGGGCGGAAACACCATATATTTT
size: -; V: TRBV5-4; length: 15; D: -; J: TRBJ2-7; CDR3: CASSPARDQFYEQYF; DNA: TGTGCCAGCAGCCCCGCCCGGGATCAATTTTACGAGCAGTACTTC
size: -; V: TRBV10-2; length: 15; D: TRBD1; J: TRBJ1-2; CDR3: CASGQGPSVNYGYTF; DNA: TGCGCCAGCGGACAGGGGCCTTCCGTTAACTATGGCTACACCTTC
size: -; V: TRBV19; length: 14; D: TRBD1; J: TRBJ1-5; CDR3: CASSSGQVNQPQHF; DNA: TGTGCCAGTTCCTCGGGACAGGTAAATCAGCCCCAGCATTTT
size: -; V: TRBV7-9; length: 12; D: -; J: TRBJ1-1; CDR3: CASSLIRGEAFF; DNA: TGTGCCAGCAGCTTAATCCGGGGGGAAGCTTTCTTT
size: few; V: TRBV7-9; length: 16; D: TRBD1; J: TRBJ1-5; CDR3: CASSLDRGTGNQPQHF; DNA: TGTGCCAGCAGCTTAGACCGTGGGACAGGCAATCAGCCCCAGCATTTT
size: -; V: TRBV13; length: 12; D: -; J: TRBJ1-5; CDR3: CASSLESQPQHF; DNA: TGTGCCAGCAGCCTCGAGAGTCAGCCCCAGCATTTT
size: -; V: TRBV18; length: 14; D: -; J: TRBJ1-1; CDR3: CASSGTGMGTEAFF; DNA: TGTGCCAGCTCAGGCACGGGAATGGGCACTGAAGCTTTCTTT
size: -; V: TRBV6-1; length: 14; D: -; J: TRBJ1-1; CDR3: CASSDYRDRTEAFF; DNA: TGTGCCAGCAGTGATTACAGGGATCGGACTGAAGCTTTCTTT
size: -; V: TRBV7-6; length: 16; D: TRBD1; J: TRBJ2-4; CDR3: CASSLDRGESKNIQYF; DNA: TGTGCCAGCAGCCTAGACAGGGGGGAATCCAAAAACATTCAGTACTTC
size: -; V: TRBV25-1; length: 16; D: TRBD1; J: TRBJ1-4; CDR3: CASSEGQAATNEKLFF; DNA: TGTGCCAGCAGTGAGGGACAGGCGGCAACTAATGAAAAACTGTTTTTT
size: -; V: TRBV5-1; length: 15; D: -; J: TRBJ2-2; CDR3: CASSFSSGDTGELFF; DNA: TGCGCCAGCAGCTTTAGTTCCGGGGACACCGGGGAGCTGTTTTTT
size: -; V: TRBV7-2; length: 13; D: TRBD1; J: TRBJ1-1; CDR3: CASSLDRGREAFF; DNA: TGTGCCAGCAGCTTAGACAGGGGGCGGGAAGCTTTCTTT
size: -; V: TRBV5-6; length: 18; D: TRBD1; J: TRBJ1-2; CDR3: CASSGGQNSLFPNYGYTF; DNA: TGTGCCAGCAGCGGGGGACAGAACTCCTTGTTTCCTAACTATGGCTACACCTTC
size: -; V: TRBV6-6; length: 15; D: TRBD1; J: TRBJ1-5; CDR3: CASFPGQGVYQPQHF; DNA: TGTGCCAGCTTCCCTGGACAGGGGGTGTATCAGCCCCAGCATTTT
size: -; V: TRBV29-1; length: 12; D: -; J: TRBJ2-7; CDR3: CSVEGEDYEQYF; DNA: TGCAGCGTTGAAGGGGAGGACTACGAGCAGTACTTC
size: -; V: TRBV6-5; length: 16; D: -; J: TRBJ1-2; CDR3: CASSYSSTEYLNGYTF; DNA: TGTGCCAGCAGTTACTCTTCGACAGAGTATTTGAACGGCTACACCTTC
size: -; V: TRBV30; length: 14; D: -; J: TRBJ2-7; CDR3: CAWSSNQVRYEQYF; DNA: TGTGCCTGGAGTTCGAACCAGGTTAGGTACGAGCAGTACTTC
size: -; V: TRBV15; length: 14; D: -; J: TRBJ2-2; CDR3: CATSGAGLYGELFF; DNA: TGTGCCACCAGCGGGGCGGGGCTTTACGGGGAGCTGTTTTTT
size: -; V: TRBV7-2; length: 14; D: TRBD2; J: TRBJ2-2; CDR3: CASRGGTPTGELFF; DNA: TGTGCCAGCAGGGGGGGGACGCCGACCGGGGAGCTGTTTTTT
size: -; V: TRBV9; length: 16; D: TRBD1; J: TRBJ1-6; CDR3: CASSVDATGVNSPLHF; DNA: TGTGCCAGCAGCGTAGATGCGACAGGGGTTAATTCACCCCTCCACTTT
size: -; V: TRBV11-1; length: 16; D: -; J: TRBJ1-1; CDR3: CASSFQGWGMNTEAFF; DNA: TGTGCCAGCAGCTTCCAGGGTTGGGGCATGAACACTGAAGCTTTCTTT
size: -; V: TRBV5-1; length: 15; D: -; J: TRBJ2-3; CDR3: CASSFGGVSTDTQYF; DNA: TGCGCCAGCAGCTTCGGCGGGGTTAGCACAGATACGCAGTATTTT
size: -; V: TRBV5-5; length: 15; D: TRBD1; J: TRBJ2-1; CDR3: CASSPEGDRADEQFF; DNA: TGTGCCAGCAGCCCCGAGGGGGACAGGGCCGATGAGCAGTTCTTC
size: -; V: TRBV6-2/TRBV6-3; length: 15; D: TRBD1; J: TRBJ1-4; CDR3: CASSADRATNEKLFF; DNA: TGTGCCAGCAGTGCAGACAGGGCAACTAATGAAAAACTGTTTTTT
size: -; V: TRBV24-1; length: 12; D: -; J: TRBJ2-1; CDR3: CATSEPGLSLFF; DNA: TGTGCCACCAGTGAGCCGGGACTCAGTCTGTTCTTC
size: -; V: TRBV11-2; length: 14; D: -; J: TRBJ1-3; CDR3: CASTLGRFGNTIYF; DNA: TGTGCCAGCACCCTCGGCAGGTTTGGAAACACCATATATTTT
size: few; V: TRBV7-3; length: 14; D: -; J: TRBJ1-2; CDR3: CASSSRGGDYGYTF; DNA: TGTGCCAGCAGCTCACGCGGGGGCGACTATGGCTACACCTTC
size: -; V: TRBV6-5; length: 12; D: -; J: TRBJ1-3; CDR3: CASGLAGNTIYF; DNA: TGTGCCAGCGGGCTCGCTGGAAACACCATATATTTT
size: -; V: TRBV6-6; length: 16; D: -; J: TRBJ1-5; CDR3: CASSYSRASRNQPQHF; DNA: TGTGCCAGCAGTTACTCGAGGGCCTCTCGGAATCAGCCCCAGCATTTT
size: -; V: TRBV4-1; length: 13; D: -; J: TRBJ1-2; CDR3: CASSQQTIYGYTF; DNA: TGCGCCAGCAGCCAACAGACAATCTATGGCTACACCTTC
size: -; V: TRBV5-1; length: 14; D: -; J: TRBJ2-7; CDR3: CASSLGDARGEQYF; DNA: TGCGCCAGCAGCTTAGGGGATGCGAGGGGGGAGCAGTACTTC
size: -; V: TRBV5-1; length: 15; D: TRBD1; J: TRBJ1-5; CDR3: CASSWGQGENQPQHF; DNA: TGCGCCAGCAGCTGGGGACAGGGAGAGAATCAGCCCCAGCATTTT
size: -; V: TRBV6-1; length: 15; D: TRBD1; J: TRBJ1-2; CDR3: CASSESGTGLYGYTF; DNA: TGTGCCAGCAGTGAAAGTGGGACAGGGCTCTATGGCTACACCTTC
size: -; V: TRBV6-5; length: 14; D: -; J: TRBJ1-5; CDR3: CASNQVVSNQPQHF; DNA: TGTGCCAGCAACCAGGTCGTGAGCAATCAGCCCCAGCATTTT
size: few; V: TRBV28; length: 12; D: -; J: TRBJ1-5; CDR3: CATARGNQPQHF; DNA: TGTGCCACTGCGAGGGGCAATCAGCCCCAGCATTTT
size: -; V: TRBV6-5; length: 15; D: TRBD1; J: TRBJ2-7; CDR3: CASSYSTGVAYEQYF; DNA: TGTGCCAGCAGTTACTCGACAGGGGTCGCCTACGAGCAGTACTTC
size: few; V: TRBV7-3; length: 12; D: TRBD1; J: TRBJ2-1; CDR3: CASSAGQEEQFF; DNA: TGTGCCAGCAGCGCGGGACAGGAGGAGCAGTTCTTC
size: once; V: TRBV27; length: 13; D: -; J: TRBJ2-7; CDR3: CASGQGAAYEQYF; DNA: TGTGCCAGCGGTCAAGGTGCGGCCTACGAGCAGTACTTC
size: -; V: TRBV4-1; length: 16; D: TRBD1; J: TRBJ1-1; CDR3: CASSRILGTVNTEAFF; DNA: TGCGCCAGCAGCCGAATTCTAGGGACAGTGAACACTGAAGCTTTCTTT
size: -; V: TRBV5-1; length: 16; D: TRBD1; J: TRBJ2-6; CDR3: CASSLRQGTGANVLTF; DNA: TGCGCCAGCAGCCTAAGACAGGGGACGGGGGCCAACGTCCTGACTTTC
size: -; V: TRBV5-4; length: 14; D: TRBD2; J: TRBJ2-3; CDR3: CASSFPGGTDTQYF; DNA: TGTGCCAGCAGCTTTCCGGGGGGTACAGATACGCAGTATTTT
size: many; V: TRBV2; length: 12; D: -; J: TRBJ2-6; CDR3: CASVRDTNVLTF; DNA: TGTGCCAGCGTCCGGGACACAAACGTCCTGACTTTC
size: -; V: TRBV7-9; length: 16; D: -; J: TRBJ1-1; CDR3: CASSRNLASWNTEAFF; DNA: TGTGCCAGCAGCCGCAATCTCGCGTCCTGGAACACTGAAGCTTTCTTT
size: once; V: TRBV27; length: 14; D: -; J: TRBJ1-5; CDR3: CASSPQGVGQPQHF; DNA: TGTGCCAGCAGTCCTCAGGGTGTCGGTCAGCCCCAGCATTTT
size: -; V: TRBV5-4; length: 13; D: TRBD2; J: TRBJ2-7; CDR3: CASSLTGGTEQYF; DNA: TGTGCCAGCAGCTTAACGGGGGGGACCGAGCAGTACTTC
size: -; V: TRBV4-2; length: 15; D: -; J: TRBJ2-7; CDR3: CASSHLEHGDYEQYF; DNA: TGTGCCAGCAGCCACCTCGAACATGGAGACTACGAGCAGTACTTC
size: -; V: TRBV18; length: 13; D: -; J: TRBJ1-1; CDR3: CASYLAGNTEAFF; DNA: TGTGCCAGCTACTTGGCGGGGAACACTGAAGCTTTCTTT
size: -; V: TRBV6-2/TRBV6-3; length: 13; D: -; J: TRBJ1-1; CDR3: CASSYNFGTEAFF; DNA: TGTGCCAGCAGTTATAATTTCGGTACTGAAGCTTTCTTT
size: -; V: TRBV7-9; length: 16; D: TRBD2; J: TRBJ2-7; CDR3: CASSSSPSGDPYEQYF; DNA: TGTGCCAGCAGCTCCAGTCCTAGCGGGGACCCCTACGAGCAGTACTTC
size: -; V: TRBV10-2; length: 14; D: TRBD1; J: TRBJ2-4; CDR3: CASWDSLAKNIQYF; DNA: TGCGCCAGCTGGGACAGTCTAGCCAAAAACATTCAGTACTTC